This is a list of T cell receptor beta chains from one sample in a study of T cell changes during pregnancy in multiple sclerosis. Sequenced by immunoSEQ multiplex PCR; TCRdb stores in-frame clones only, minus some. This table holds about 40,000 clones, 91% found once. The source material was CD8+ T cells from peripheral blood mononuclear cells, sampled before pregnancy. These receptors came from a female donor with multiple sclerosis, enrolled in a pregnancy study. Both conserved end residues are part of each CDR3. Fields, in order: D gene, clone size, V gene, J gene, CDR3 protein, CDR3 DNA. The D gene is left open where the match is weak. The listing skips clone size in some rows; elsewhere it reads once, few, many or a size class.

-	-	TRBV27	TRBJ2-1	CASSQHRGGDEQFF	TGTGCCAGCAGTCAGCACAGGGGGGGTGATGAGCAGTTCTTC
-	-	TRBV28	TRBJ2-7	CASSISGSPYEQYF	TGTGCCAGCAGTATTAGCGGCAGCCCCTACGAGCAGTACTTC
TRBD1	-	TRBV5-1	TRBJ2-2	CASSLEGTGDYGGELFF	TGCGCCAGCAGCTTGGAAGGGACAGGGGATTACGGCGGGGAGCTGTTTTTT
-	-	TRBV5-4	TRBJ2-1	CASSHTNNEQFF	TGTGCCAGCAGCCATACAAACAATGAGCAGTTCTTC
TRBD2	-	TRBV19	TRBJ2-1	CASSRTSGRADEQFF	TGTGCCAGTAGCCGGACTAGCGGGCGAGCCGATGAGCAGTTCTTC
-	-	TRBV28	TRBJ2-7	CASSLIPAGYEQYF	TGTGCCAGCAGTTTAATTCCCGCGGGCTACGAGCAGTACTTC
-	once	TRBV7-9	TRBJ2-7	CASSSAGSYEQYF	TGTGCCAGCAGCTCGGCGGGGTCCTACGAGCAGTACTTC
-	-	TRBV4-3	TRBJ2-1	CASSQDNTDNEQFF	TGCGCCAGCAGCCAAGATAACACAGACAATGAGCAGTTCTTC
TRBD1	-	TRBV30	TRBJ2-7	CAWSFRIILDRARSYEQYF	TGTGCCTGGAGTTTCCGAATAATTTTGGACAGGGCCCGCTCCTACGAGCAGTACTTC
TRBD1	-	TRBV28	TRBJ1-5	CASSSSSNTGVGNQPQHF	TGTGCCAGCAGTTCCTCCTCAAATACAGGGGTAGGCAATCAGCCCCAGCATTTT
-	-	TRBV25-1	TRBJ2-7	CASSDPSTGSYEQYF	TGTGCCAGCAGTGACCCCTCGACAGGATCCTACGAGCAGTACTTC
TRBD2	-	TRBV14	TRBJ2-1	CASSPGTSAYNEQFF	TGTGCCAGCAGCCCCGGGACTAGCGCTTACAATGAGCAGTTCTTC
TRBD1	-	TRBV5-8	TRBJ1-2	CASSLTGEGNYGYTF	TGTGCCAGCAGCTTGACAGGGGAAGGGAACTATGGCTACACCTTC
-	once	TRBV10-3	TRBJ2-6	CAISGSGTGANVLTF	TGTGCCATCAGTGGATCGGGGACTGGGGCCAACGTCCTGACTTTC
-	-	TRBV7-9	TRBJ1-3	CASSHLPARQDFSGNTIYF	TGTGCCAGCAGCCATTTACCGGCCAGGCAAGATTTCTCTGGAAACACCATATATTTT
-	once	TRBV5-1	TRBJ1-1	CASSLTGNTEAFF	TGCGCCAGCAGCTTAACAGGGAACACTGAAGCTTTCTTT
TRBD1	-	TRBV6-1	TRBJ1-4	CASSWTGDGEKLFF	TGTGCCAGCAGTTGGACAGGGGACGGAGAAAAACTGTTTTTT
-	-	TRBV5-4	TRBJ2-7	CASSLWGPVYEQYF	TGTGCCAGCAGCTTGTGGGGGCCAGTTTACGAGCAGTACTTC
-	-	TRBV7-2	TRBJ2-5	CASSLGKDGQETQYF	TGTGCCAGCAGCTTAGGGAAAGACGGGCAAGAGACCCAGTACTTC
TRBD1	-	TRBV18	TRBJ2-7	CASSPETGQGRLIAYEQYF	TGTGCCAGCTCCCCAGAGACGGGACAGGGGCGTCTTATCGCCTACGAGCAGTACTTC
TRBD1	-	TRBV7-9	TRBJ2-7	CASSLRDSSYEQYF	TGTGCCAGCAGCTTAAGGGACAGCTCCTACGAGCAGTACTTC